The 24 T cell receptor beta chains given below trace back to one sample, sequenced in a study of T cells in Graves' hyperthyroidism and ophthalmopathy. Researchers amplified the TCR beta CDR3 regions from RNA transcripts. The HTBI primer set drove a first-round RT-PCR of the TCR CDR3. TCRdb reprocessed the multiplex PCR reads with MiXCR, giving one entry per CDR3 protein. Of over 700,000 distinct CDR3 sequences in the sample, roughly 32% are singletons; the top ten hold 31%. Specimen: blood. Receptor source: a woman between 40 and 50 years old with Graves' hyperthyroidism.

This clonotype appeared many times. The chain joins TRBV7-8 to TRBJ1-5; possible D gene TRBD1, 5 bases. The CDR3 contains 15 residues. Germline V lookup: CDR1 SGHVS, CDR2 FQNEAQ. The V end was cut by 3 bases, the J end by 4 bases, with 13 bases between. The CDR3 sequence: CASSLGQLLNQPQHF. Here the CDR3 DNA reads TGTGCCAGCAGCTTGGGGCAGCTCCTAAATCAGCCCCAGCATTTT.

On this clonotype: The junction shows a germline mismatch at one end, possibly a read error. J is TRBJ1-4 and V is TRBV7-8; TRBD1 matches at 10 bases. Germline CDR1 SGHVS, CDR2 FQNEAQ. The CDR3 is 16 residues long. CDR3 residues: CASSLERQGAAEKLFF. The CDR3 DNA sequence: TGTGCCAGCAGTTTAGAGAGACAGGGGGCGGCCGAAAAACTGTTTTTT.

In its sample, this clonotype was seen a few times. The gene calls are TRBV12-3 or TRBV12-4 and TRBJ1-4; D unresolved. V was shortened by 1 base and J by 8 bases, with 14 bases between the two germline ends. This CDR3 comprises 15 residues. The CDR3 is CASSLDAPGREKLFF. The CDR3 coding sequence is TGTGCCAGCAGTTTAGATGCCCCGGGCCGGGAAAAACTGTTTTTT.

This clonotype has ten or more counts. CDR3 amino acids: CASSMEQGGGNTIYF. The CDR3 nucleotides are TGTGCCAGTAGTATGGAACAGGGAGGAGGAAACACCATATATTTT. The chain couples TRBV19 to TRBJ1-3; D might be TRBD1 (6 bases). The germline V gene has CDR1 LNHDA and CDR2 SQIVND (reference sequence). CDR3 size: 15 residues. The V end was cut by 3 bases, the J end by 4 bases, with 13 bases between.

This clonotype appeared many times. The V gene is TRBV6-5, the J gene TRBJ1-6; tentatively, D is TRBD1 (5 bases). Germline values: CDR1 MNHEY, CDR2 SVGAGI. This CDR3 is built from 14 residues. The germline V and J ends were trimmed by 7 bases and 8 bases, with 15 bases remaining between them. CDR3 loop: CASNGQGTDSPLHF. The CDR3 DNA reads TGTGCCAGCAATGGACAAGGGACGGATTCACCCCTCCACTTT.

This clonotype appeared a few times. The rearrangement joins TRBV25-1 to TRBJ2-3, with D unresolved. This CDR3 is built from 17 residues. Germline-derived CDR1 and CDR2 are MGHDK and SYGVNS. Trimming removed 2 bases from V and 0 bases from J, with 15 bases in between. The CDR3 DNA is TGTGCCAGCAGTGAAACTGAGCACGATCAAAGCACAGATACGCAGTATTTT. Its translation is CASSETEHDQSTDTQYF.

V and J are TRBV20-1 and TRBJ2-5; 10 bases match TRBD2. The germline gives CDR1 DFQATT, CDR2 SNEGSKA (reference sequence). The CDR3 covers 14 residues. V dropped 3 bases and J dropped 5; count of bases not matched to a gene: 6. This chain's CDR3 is CSASDPSGGETQYF. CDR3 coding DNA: TGCAGTGCTAGTGACCCTAGCGGGGGTGAGACCCAGTACTTC.

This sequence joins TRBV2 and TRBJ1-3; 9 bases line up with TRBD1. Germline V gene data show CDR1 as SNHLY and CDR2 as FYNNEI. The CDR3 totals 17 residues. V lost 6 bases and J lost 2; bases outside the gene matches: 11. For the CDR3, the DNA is TGTGCCAGCAGACGAGACAGGGGGGCAGGGGCTGGAAACACCATATATTTT. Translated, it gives CASRRDRGAGAGNTIYF.

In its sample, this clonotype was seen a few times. The CDR3 region has the DNA TGTGCCAGCAGTAGTCCGGGACGGGGCTACGAGCAGTACTTC. This sequence encodes CASSSPGRGYEQYF. The chain carries TRBV12-3 or TRBV12-4 and TRBJ2-7, with D possibly called TRBD1 or TRBD2 (5 bases each). This CDR3 region has 14 residues. Between the trimmed V and J ends, which lost 5 bases and 3 bases, there was a span of 14 bases.

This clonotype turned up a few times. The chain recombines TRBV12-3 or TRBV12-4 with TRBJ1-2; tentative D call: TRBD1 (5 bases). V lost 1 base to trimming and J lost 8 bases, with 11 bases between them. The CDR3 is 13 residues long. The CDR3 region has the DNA TGTGCCAGCAGTTTAGGGTCAGGGACCGGCTACACCTTC. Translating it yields CASSLGSGTGYTF.

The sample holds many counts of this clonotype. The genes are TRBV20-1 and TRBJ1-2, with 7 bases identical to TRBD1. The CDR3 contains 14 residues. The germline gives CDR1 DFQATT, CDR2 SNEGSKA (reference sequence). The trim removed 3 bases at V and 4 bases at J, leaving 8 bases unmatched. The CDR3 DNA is TGCAGTGCTAGTTCCGGGACAGACCCCTATGGCTACACCTTC. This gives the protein CSASSGTDPYGYTF.

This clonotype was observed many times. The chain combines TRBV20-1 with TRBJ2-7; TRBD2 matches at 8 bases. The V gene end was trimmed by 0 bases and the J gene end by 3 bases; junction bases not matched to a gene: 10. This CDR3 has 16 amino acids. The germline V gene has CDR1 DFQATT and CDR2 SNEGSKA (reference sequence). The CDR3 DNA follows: TGCAGTGCTAGAGAAGGGAGAACTAGCGGCAACTACGAGCAGTACTTC. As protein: CSAREGRTSGNYEQYF.

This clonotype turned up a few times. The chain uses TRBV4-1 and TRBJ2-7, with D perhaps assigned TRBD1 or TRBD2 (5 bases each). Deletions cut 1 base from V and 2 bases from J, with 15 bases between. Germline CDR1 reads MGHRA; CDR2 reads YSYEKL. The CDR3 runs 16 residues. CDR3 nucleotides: TGCGCCAGCAGCCAAGGAAGACGGGACGGGACCTACGAGCAGTACTTC. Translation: CASSQGRRDGTYEQYF.

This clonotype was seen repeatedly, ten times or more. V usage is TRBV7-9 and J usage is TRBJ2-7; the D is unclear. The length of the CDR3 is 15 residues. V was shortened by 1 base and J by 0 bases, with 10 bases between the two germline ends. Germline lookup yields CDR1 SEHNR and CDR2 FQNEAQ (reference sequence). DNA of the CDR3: TGTGCCAGCAGCTTAGATACGGCTATCTCCTACGAGCAGTACTTC. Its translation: CASSLDTAISYEQYF. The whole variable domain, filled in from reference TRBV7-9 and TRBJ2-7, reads DTGVSQNPRHKITKRGQNVTFRCDPISEHNRLYWYRQTLGQGPEFLTYFQNEAQLEKSRLLSDRFSAERPKGSFSTLEIQRTEQGDSAMYLCASSLDTAISYEQYFGPGTRLTVT.

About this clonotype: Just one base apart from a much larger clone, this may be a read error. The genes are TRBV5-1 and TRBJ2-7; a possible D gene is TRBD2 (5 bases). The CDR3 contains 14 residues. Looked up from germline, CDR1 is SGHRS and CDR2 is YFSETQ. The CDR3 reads CDSSSDSPLGEQYF. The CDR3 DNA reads TGCGACAGCAGCTCGGACTCCCCTCTGGGCGAGCAGTACTTC.

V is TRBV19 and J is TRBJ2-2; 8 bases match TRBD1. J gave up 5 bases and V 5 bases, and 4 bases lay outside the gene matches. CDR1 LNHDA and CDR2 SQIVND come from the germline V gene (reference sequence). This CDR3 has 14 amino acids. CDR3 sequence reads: CASSQGAQTGELFF. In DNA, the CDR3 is TGTGCCAGTAGTCAGGGGGCGCAAACCGGGGAGCTGTTTTTT.

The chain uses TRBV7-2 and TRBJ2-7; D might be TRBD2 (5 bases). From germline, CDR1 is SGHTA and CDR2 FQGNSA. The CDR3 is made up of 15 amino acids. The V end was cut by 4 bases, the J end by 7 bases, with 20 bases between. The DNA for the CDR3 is TGTGCCAGCAGCTCCAACGTTGGCGGGCTGTGGGAGCAGTACTTC. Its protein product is CASSSNVGGLWEQYF.

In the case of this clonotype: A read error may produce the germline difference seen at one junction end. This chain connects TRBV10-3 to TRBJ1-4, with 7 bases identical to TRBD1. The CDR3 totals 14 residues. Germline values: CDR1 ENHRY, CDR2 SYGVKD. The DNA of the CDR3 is TGTGTCATCGGGGGGGACAGCGATAATGAAAAACCGTTTTTT. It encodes CVIGGDSDNEKPFF.

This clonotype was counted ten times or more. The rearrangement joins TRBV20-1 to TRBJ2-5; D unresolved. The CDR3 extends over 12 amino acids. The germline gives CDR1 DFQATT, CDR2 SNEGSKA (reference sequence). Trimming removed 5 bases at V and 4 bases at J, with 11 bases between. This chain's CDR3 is CSAGPFGETQYF. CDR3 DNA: TGCAGTGCTGGCCCCTTCGGAGAGACCCAGTACTTC.

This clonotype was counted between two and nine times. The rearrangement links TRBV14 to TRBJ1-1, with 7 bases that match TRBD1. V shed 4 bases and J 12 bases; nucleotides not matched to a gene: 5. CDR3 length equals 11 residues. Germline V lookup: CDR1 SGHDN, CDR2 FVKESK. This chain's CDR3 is CASSPQGRTFF. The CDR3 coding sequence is TGTGCCAGCAGCCCACAGGGGAGAACTTTCTTT.

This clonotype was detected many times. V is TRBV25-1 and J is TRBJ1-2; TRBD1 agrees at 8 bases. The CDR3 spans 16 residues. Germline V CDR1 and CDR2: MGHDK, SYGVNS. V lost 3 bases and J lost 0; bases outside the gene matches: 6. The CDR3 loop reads CASSEGGQGPNYGYTF. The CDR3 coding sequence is TGTGCCAGCAGTGAGGGCGGACAGGGCCCTAACTATGGCTACACCTTC.

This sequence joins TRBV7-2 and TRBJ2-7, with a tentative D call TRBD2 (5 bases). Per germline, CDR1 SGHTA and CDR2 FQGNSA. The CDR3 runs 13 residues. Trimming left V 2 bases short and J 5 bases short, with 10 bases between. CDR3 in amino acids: CASSLTEEDEQYF. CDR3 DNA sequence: TGTGCCAGCAGCTTAACGGAGGAAGACGAGCAGTACTTC.

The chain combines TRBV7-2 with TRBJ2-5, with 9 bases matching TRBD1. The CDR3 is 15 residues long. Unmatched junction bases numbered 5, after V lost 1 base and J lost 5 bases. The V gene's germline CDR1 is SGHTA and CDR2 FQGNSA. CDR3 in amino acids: CASSLVGQGWETQYF. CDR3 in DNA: TGTGCCAGCAGCTTAGTCGGACAGGGGTGGGAGACCCAGTACTTC.

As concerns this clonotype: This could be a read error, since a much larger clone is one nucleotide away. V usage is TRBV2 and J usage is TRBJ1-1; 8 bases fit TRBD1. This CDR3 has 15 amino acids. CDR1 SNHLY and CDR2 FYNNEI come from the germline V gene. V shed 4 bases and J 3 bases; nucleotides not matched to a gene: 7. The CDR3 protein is CASSGRGRGHTEAFF. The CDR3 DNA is TGTGCCAGCAGTGGTAGGGGCAGGGGGCACACTGAAGCTTTCTTT.